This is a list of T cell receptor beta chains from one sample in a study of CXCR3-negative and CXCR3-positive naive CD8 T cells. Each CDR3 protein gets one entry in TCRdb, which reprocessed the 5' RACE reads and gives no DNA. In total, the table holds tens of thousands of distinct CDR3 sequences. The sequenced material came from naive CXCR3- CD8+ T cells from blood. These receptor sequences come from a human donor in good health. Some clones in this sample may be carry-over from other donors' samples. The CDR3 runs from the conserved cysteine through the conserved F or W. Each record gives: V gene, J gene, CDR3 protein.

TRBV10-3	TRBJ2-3	CASGDASSTDTQYF
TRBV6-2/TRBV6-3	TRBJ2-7	CASSYGRDSYEQYF
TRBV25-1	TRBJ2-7	CASSDGGRTYEQYF
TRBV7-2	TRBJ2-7	CASSLSTGDVYEQYF
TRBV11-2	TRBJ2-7	CASSRTGGFLDEQYF
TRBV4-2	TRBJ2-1	CASSQDRTSGGAYNEQFF
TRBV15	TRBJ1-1	CATSTGQGPLEAFF
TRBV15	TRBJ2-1	CAVPRASGSSFSKYNEQFF
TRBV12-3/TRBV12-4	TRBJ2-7	CASSGGQGHTYEQYF
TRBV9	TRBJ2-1	CASSVSGSSYNEQFF
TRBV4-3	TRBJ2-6	CASSQDRGSGANVLTF
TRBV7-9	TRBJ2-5	CASIAGQGRETQYF
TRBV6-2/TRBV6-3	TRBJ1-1	CASSYQGLNTEAFF
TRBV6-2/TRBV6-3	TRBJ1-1	CASSFGYTEDFF
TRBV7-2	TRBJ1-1	CASSEEGNTEAFF
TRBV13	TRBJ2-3	CASTEGLAVTDTQYF
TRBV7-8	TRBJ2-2	CASSLLRDTGELFF
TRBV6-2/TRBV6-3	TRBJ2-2	CASSYPTSNTGELFF
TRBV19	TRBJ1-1	CASSIKKEVMNSEAFF
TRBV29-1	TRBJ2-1	CSVESRQGMVNEQFF
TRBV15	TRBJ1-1	CATSSRPPDTNTEAFF
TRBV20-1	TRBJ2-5	CSAVDTDRDRAFLETQYF
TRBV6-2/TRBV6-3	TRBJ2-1	CASSLQLAVNEQFF
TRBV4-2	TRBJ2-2	CASSPLSGELFF
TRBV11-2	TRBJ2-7	CAGSPVNAYEQYF
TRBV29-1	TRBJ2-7	CSVGALSYEQYF
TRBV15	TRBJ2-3	CATSRGGTDTQYF
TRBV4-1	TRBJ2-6	CASSQDRGAGANVLTF
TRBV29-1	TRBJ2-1	CSVEDPKGNEQFF
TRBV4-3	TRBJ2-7	CASSQGELSYEQYF
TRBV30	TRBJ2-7	CAWRNRASYEQYF
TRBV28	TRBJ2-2	CASSLTSVNTGELFF
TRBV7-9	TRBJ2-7	CASSPTSGYEQYF
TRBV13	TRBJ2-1	CASSLEGGGEQFF
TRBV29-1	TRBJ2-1	CSVEKGGGTDINEQFF
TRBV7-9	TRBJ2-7	CASSLIWYEQYF
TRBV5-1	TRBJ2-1	CASSSQSGNEQFF
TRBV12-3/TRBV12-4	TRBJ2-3	CASRDSFTDTQYF
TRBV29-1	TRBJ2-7	CSVGGQGREQYF
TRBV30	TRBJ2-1	CAWSASGGEQFF